This T cell receptor beta chain was sequenced for a study of T cell repertoires in cytomegalovirus infection. The CDR3 runs to 15 residues. The J segment lost 4 bases and the V segment lost 5 bases, leaving 7 bases of the junction unmatched. Germline assignment: CDR1 SGHAT and CDR2 FQNNGV. This clonotype showed up many times. TCRdb independently ran MiXCR on the reads; one entry per CDR3 protein. The sample shows roughly 300,000 distinct CDR3 sequences, over 7.5% of them seen only once. The sample consisted of PBMCs. The chain joins TRBV11-2 to TRBJ1-5, with TRBD1 identical over 8 bases. This sequence was found in a human donor in good health (CMV status not recorded). Some clones in this sample may be carry-over from other donors' samples. The CDR3 region is CASSPLQGANQPQHF. In DNA form, the CDR3 reads TGTGCCAGCAGCCCCCTCCAGGGGGCTAATCAGCCCCAGCATTTT. Supplemented by reference TRBV11-2 and TRBJ1-5, the full variable domain reads EAGVAQSPRYKIIEKRQSVAFWCNPISGHATLYWYQQILGQGPKLLIQFQNNGVVDDSQLPKDRFSAERLKGVDSTLKIQPAKLEDSAVYLCASSPLQGANQPQHFGDGTRLSIL.